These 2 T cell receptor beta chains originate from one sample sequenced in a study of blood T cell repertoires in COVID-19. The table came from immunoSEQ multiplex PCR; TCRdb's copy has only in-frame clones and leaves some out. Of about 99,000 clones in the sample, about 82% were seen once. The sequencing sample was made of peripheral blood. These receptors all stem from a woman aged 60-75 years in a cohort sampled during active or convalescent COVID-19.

CDR3 nucleotide sequence: TGTGCCAGCAGCACCCAGTTCTCTGGAAACACCATATATTTT. This gives the protein CASSTQFSGNTIYF. This chain links TRBV9 with TRBJ1-3, with D unclear. The germline V gene has CDR1 SGDLS and CDR2 YYNGEE. Trimming stripped 4 bases from V and 0 bases from J, with 8 bases between. CDR3 size: 14 residues.

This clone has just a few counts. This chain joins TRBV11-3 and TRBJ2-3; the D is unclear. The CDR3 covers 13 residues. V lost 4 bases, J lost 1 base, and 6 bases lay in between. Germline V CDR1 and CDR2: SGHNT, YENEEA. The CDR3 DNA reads TGTGCCAGCAGCTACTACGGCACAGATACGCAGTATTTT. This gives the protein CASSYYGTDTQYF.